The 3 T cell receptor beta chains listed next were all sequenced from one sample in a study of PD-1 blockade in classical Hodgkin lymphoma (dated by TCRdb to about 2020). What the time point label conveys for this sample: cycle 2 day 1 (C2D1) of nivolumab. Every trial patient had relapsed following autologous stem cell transplantation, and prior brentuximab vedotin exposure was what differed among cohorts A, B and C. Library creation used the immunoSEQ multiplex PCR assay. Imported from immuneACCESS, the table was reduced by TCRdb to in-frame sequences with V and J called. These copies leave out some clones; in studies compared against another copy, an unresolved V gene accounts for under half, and the cause of the remainder is not known. This sample comprises 25,000 to 30,000 clones, approximately 72% of them detected only once. The top ten clonotypes cover roughly 35% of the sample. The material sequenced was peripheral blood mononuclear cells (PBMCs), taken before the second cycle of nivolumab. These receptors were obtained from a human donor with classical Hodgkin lymphoma.

The V and J genes are TRBV6-5 and TRBJ1-2; D might be TRBD1 (5 bases). V was shortened by 6 bases and J by 0 bases, with 11 bases between the two germline ends. The CDR3 is 14 amino acids. Germline V lookup: CDR1 MNHEY, CDR2 SVGAGI. The CDR3 loop is CASSTGRTNYGYTF. The CDR3 coding sequence is TGTGCCAGCAGCACGGGACGGACTAACTATGGCTACACCTTC.

By its share, this clone is medium-sized. The chain uses TRBV15 and TRBJ2-3; D remains ambiguous. Germline V gene sequence: CDR1 LNHNV, CDR2 YYDKDF (reference sequence). The CDR3 is 14 amino acids. Trimming cost V 4 bases and J 1 base, with 9 bases left between them. The CDR3: CATSTPYGTDTQYF. The CDR3 bases are TGTGCCACCAGCACCCCATACGGCACAGATACGCAGTATTTT.

This chain links TRBV19 with TRBJ2-3; 8 bases fit TRBD2. After removal of 2 bases from V and 4 bases from J, the junction contained 8 bases not matched to a gene. Germline V gene sequence: CDR1 LNHDA, CDR2 SQIVND (reference sequence). The CDR3 runs to 16 residues. This CDR3 is CASSINRGGLADTQYF. In nucleotides, the CDR3 is TGTGCCAGTAGTATAAACCGGGGGGGCCTCGCAGATACGCAGTATTTT.